The following is a T cell receptor beta chain sequence with its context. TCRdb used MiXCR to reprocess the RT-PCR reads, holding one entry per CDR3 protein. Among about 400,000 distinct CDR3 sequences, roughly 17% were seen once, and the ten largest hold 7% to 7.5%. Germline lookup yields CDR1 LNHNV and CDR2 YYDKDF (reference sequence). This CDR3 is built from 17 residues. V lost 0 bases to trimming and J lost 0 bases, with 12 bases between them. The data are from a study of patients and donors after allogeneic stem cell transplantation. The V call is TRBV15, the J call TRBJ1-5; possible D gene TRBD1, 5 bases. The sample consisted of blood, either unsorted or a sorted T cell fraction (not recorded which). This receptor was taken from a human donor who was either an allogeneic HSCT recipient or a stem cell or donor lymphocyte infusion donor (not recorded which). It is not recorded whose cells these are; they may come from a transplant donor. CDR3 nucleotides: TGTGCCACCAGCAGAGATCTGGGAGGGGTTAGCAATCAGCCCCAGCATTTT. Translation: CATSRDLGGVSNQPQHF.